Listed below are T cell receptor beta chains from one sample, sequenced in a study of CD8+ T cells in alopecia areata. The protocol was immunoSEQ multiplex PCR, while the TCRdb copy is restricted to in-frame clones and leaves out a portion. The table has around 140,000 clones, around 49% seen once. The sample was CD8+ T cells sorted from blood, taken at week 0. The receptors stem from a human donor with alopecia areata. The CDR3 runs from the conserved cysteine through the conserved F or W. The size entry is marked missing in some rows and otherwise reads once, few, many or a size class.

>TRBV6-5|NA|TRBJ1-1
CASSYSTNTEAFF
>TRBV4-3|NA|TRBJ2-7
CASSHRQGAYEQYF
>TRBV5-6|NA|TRBJ1-2
CASSLPVDRFYGYTF
>TRBV5-6|NA|TRBJ1-1
CASSLWTGPEAFF
>TRBV29-1|NA|TRBJ1-2
CSVGDRGGYGYTF
>TRBV29-1|NA|TRBJ2-7
CSVDEGRGRYEQYF
>TRBV13|NA|TRBJ2-7
CASSTSPGGAYEQYF
>TRBV29-1|once|TRBJ1-1
CSVDGQGAEAFF
>TRBV5-4|NA|TRBJ1-1
CASAPGGENTEAFF
>TRBV11-2|few|TRBJ2-2
CASNPGPGELFF
>TRBV9|NA|TRBJ1-4
CASSRAQDGRINEKLFF
>TRBV4-2|NA|TRBJ2-7
CASSSRTSIREQYF
>TRBV5-1|NA|TRBJ2-7
CASRGDTYEQYF
>TRBV9|NA|TRBJ2-4
CASNVEGHPDIQYF
>TRBV11-1|NA|TRBJ2-7
CASSLDDSYEQYF
>TRBV5-6|NA|TRBJ1-1
CASSLEWGTTGNTEAFF
>TRBV7-8|few|TRBJ2-3
CASSSRGSGGAYTQYF
>TRBV30|NA|TRBJ2-2
CARGTSVNTGELFF
>TRBV29-1|NA|TRBJ2-5
CSVSLEGLERETQYF
>TRBV30|NA|TRBJ2-3
CAWSAGSGLDTQYF
>TRBV5-1|few|TRBJ1-6
CASSWGHGNSPLHF
>TRBV29-1|NA|TRBJ1-2
CSVPGGHYGYTF
>TRBV5-6|once|TRBJ1-1
CASSSKWGDTEAFF
>TRBV5-6|few|TRBJ1-1
CASSFQGWTEAFF
>TRBV29-1|once|TRBJ2-1
CSLLPVSGGAGEQFF
>TRBV11-2|NA|TRBJ2-7
CASSPETGRAYEQYF
>TRBV4-2|NA|TRBJ1-6
CASSHDYNSPLHF
>TRBV27|NA|TRBJ2-1
CASSRQGAMNEQFF
>TRBV30|NA|TRBJ2-3
CAWNWGPSTDTQYF
>TRBV29-1|NA|TRBJ2-3
CSVGGADTQYF
>TRBV4-3|once|TRBJ2-1
CASSRYNEQFF
>TRBV6-6|NA|TRBJ2-5
CASSYGAQYF
>TRBV5-1|NA|TRBJ2-7
CASLQPNEYF
>TRBV6-4|few|TRBJ2-3
CASGGQGLTDTQYF
>TRBV23-1|NA|TRBJ1-5
CASTLIQGSNQPQHF
>TRBV9|once|TRBJ1-2
CASKGPGIYYGYAF
>TRBV9|NA|TRBJ1-6
CASTTGDNSPLHF
>TRBV2|few|TRBJ2-7
CASSEGFGAFSYEQYF
>TRBV29-1|NA|TRBJ2-2
CSVVGDTGELFF
>TRBV13|few|TRBJ1-1
CASTMPGHNTEAFF
>TRBV7-8|NA|TRBJ2-5
CASSLPYRDQETQYF
>TRBV29-1|few|TRBJ1-1
CSVDDSVNTEAFF
>TRBV7-2|once|TRBJ2-7
CASSSAGGPYEQYF
>TRBV27|few|TRBJ1-2
CASSPDRGRFDGYTF
>TRBV7-9|NA|TRBJ1-5
CASSLDGFNQPQHF
>TRBV30|NA|TRBJ1-3
CAWSNIGSGNTIYF
>TRBV29-1|NA|TRBJ1-2
CSVDRGRGYTF
>TRBV5-6|NA|TRBJ2-1
CASSASGGNEQFF
>TRBV13|NA|TRBJ1-2
CASRNDTDYGYTF
>TRBV6-1|medium-sized|TRBJ1-6
CASSDRDNSPLHF